This TCR beta chain was found in a study of control samples from healthy donors and cancer patients. Profiled with immunoSEQ multiplex PCR; TCRdb holds only in-frame clones, not every one. The sample yields around 180,000 clones, 94% seen once. The ends lost 5 bases at V and 4 bases at J; junction bases unmatched: 7. This CDR3 is built from 15 residues. The germline V gene encodes CDR1 SEHNR and CDR2 FQNEAQ (reference sequence). The origin of this receptor is a woman between 18 and 29 years old in good health. The genes are TRBV7-9 and TRBJ1-4; 7 bases are a match to TRBD1. Input material: blood. CDR3 coding DNA: TGTGCCAGCAGCGGAGCAGGGGGTCTTAATGAAAAACTGTTTTTT. Protein sequence: CASSGAGGLNEKLFF.